This T cell receptor beta chain stems from a study of CD8 T cells in Susac syndrome. RNA, at about 0.45 to 1 ug, was reverse transcribed with random hexamers. TCRdb reanalysed the immunoSEQ multiplex PCR reads using MiXCR and keeps one entry per CDR3 protein. The sample lists roughly 120,000 distinct CDR3 sequences, 94% occurring once. Trimming removed 4 bases at V and 6 bases at J, with 13 bases between. The CDR3 has 13 residues. Sequenced material: CD4+ T cells from PBMCs. This TCR was recovered from a human donor with multiple sclerosis. J is TRBJ2-7 and V is TRBV12-3 or TRBV12-4, with D perhaps TRBD1 (6 bases). CDR3 in amino acids: CASSYRESSEQYF. CDR3 DNA: TGTGCCAGCAGTTACAGGGAATCTAGCGAGCAGTACTTC.